This TCR beta chain was obtained from a study of blood T cell repertoires in COVID-19. In its sample, this clone was seen once. TCRdb keeps only in-frame clones here, not all; method: immunoSEQ multiplex PCR. This table has roughly 100,000 clones, approximately 80% appearing once. The ends were cut back, 3 bases at V and 6 bases at J, with 12 bases in the middle. The CDR3 contains 14 residues. In germline, CDR1 is SGDLS, CDR2 YYNGEE. V usage is TRBV9 and J usage is TRBJ2-2; D is unresolved. The sequencing sample was made of peripheral blood. The origin of this receptor is an elderly woman with acute or convalescent COVID-19. CDR3 in DNA: TGTGCCAGCAGCGCCTCCACTCTATCCGGGGAGCTGTTTTTT. Residues: CASSASTLSGELFF.